The TCR beta chain described here comes from a study of T-cell reconstitution after alpha-beta-depleted transplantation in children. Study observations and caveats: TCRbeta diversity was high at day 60 in some patients (a result of surviving recipient T cells and thymic progenitors). There were reportedly several hundred expanded graft clones from which alpha-beta T cells came about two months after transplant. A year post-transplant, T-cell counts and diversity derived mostly from newly produced T cells.

Comment on this clonotype: The antigen remains undetermined.

Unique molecular identifiers were incorporated when the TCRbeta library was constructed. TCRdb redid the calling of the PCR reads with MiXCR, one entry per CDR3 protein. The sample includes around 94,000 distinct CDR3 sequences, around 6% seen only once; the top ten take about 6.1%. The CDR3 spans 15 residues. Looked up from germline, CDR1 is SGHRS and CDR2 is YFSETQ. Trimming removed 0 bases at V and 4 bases at J, with 13 bases between. The receptor was isolated from a female patient aged 2-10 years who had a stem cell transplant for Fanconi anemia, so the T cells may come from the graft donor. The material was PBMCs, mostly from graft donor cells, obtained 60 days after TCRalphabeta/CD19-depleted stem cell transplant. The V call is TRBV5-1, the J call TRBJ1-2; TRBD1 is a possible D gene (5 bases). The CDR3 DNA reads as TGCGCCAGCAGCTTGGAGGGGCAGGGTTTCTATGGCTACACCTTC. It specifies CASSLEGQGFYGYTF.